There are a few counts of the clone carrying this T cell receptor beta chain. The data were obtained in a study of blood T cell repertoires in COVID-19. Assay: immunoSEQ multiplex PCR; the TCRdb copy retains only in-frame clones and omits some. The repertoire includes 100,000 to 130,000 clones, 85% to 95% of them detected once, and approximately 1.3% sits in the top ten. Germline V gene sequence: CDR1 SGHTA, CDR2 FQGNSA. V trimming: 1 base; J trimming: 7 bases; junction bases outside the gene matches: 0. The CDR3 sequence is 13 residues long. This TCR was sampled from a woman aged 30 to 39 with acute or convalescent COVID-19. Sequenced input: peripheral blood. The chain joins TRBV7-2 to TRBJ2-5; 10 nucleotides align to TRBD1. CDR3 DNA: TGTGCCAGCAGCTTAGGGACAGGGGGGACCCAGTACTTC. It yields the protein CASSLGTGGTQYF.